The subject of this entry is one T cell receptor (beta chain). This specimen belongs to a study of blood T cell repertoires in COVID-19. At the level of the study: PBMCs, B-cell-depleted T cells, or T cells were the source of the cDNA or gDNA that made up the material.

Authors' processing steps: Using reference gene primer amplification, nucleated cell counts were estimated. Profiled with immunoSEQ multiplex PCR; TCRdb holds only in-frame clones, not every one. Clonal size and the V and J genes are those of that table, whereas D and trimming came from the DNA. The table has hundreds of thousands of clones, nearly 90% seen once. In terms of age and location, participants ranged from roughly 18 to 90 years and lived in roughly 22 US areas. Cohorts were based on clinical histories the participants reported. The receptor comes from a woman under 30 with acute COVID-19. The specimen was PBMCs or T cells enriched from blood (not recorded which).

CDR3 DNA: TGTGCCAGCACCCCTCCGTTCGGGAGGGACTCCTCTGGGGCCAACGTCCTGACTTTC. Translation: CASTPPFGRDSSGANVLTF. The V and J genes are TRBV7-9 and TRBJ2-6; 8 bases align to TRBD2. J gave up 0 bases and V 7 bases, and 14 bases lay outside the gene matches. The germline V gene encodes CDR1 SEHNR and CDR2 FQNEAQ (reference sequence). The length of the CDR3 is 19 residues. The variable domain in full, with the rest retrieved from reference TRBV7-9 and TRBJ2-6, is DTGVSQNPRHKITKRGQNVTFRCDPISEHNRLYWYRQTLGQGPEFLTYFQNEAQLEKSRLLSDRFSAERPKGSFSTLEIQRTEQGDSAMYLCASTPPFGRDSSGANVLTFGAGSRLTVL.